A selection of T cell receptor beta chains follows, all from one sample in a study of T cells after yellow fever vaccination. One entry per CDR3 protein results from TCRdb running MiXCR on the 5' RACE reads. The sample holds more than 25,000 distinct CDR3 sequences, over 5.5% seen once. Here the sequenced sample was PBMCs, either bulk or a sorted T-cell subset (CD4+, CD8+, memory, or dextramer-sorted; not recorded which), taken on the day of the yellow fever booster vaccination. These receptor sequences come from a man aged 25-45 years who received the YFV17D yellow fever vaccine. CDR3s include the opening cysteine and the closing phenylalanine or tryptophan. A D gene is named only where the DNA matches it firmly.

V: TRBV6-5
J: TRBJ2-1
D: NA
CDR3: CASSSRGATPYNEQFF

V: TRBV25-1
J: TRBJ2-7
D: NA
CDR3: CASSHLAHSEQYF

V: TRBV4-3
J: TRBJ1-2
D: TRBD1
CDR3: CASSQSRGRGYGYTF

V: TRBV20-1
J: TRBJ2-3
D: TRBD2
CDR3: CSARDQREAPLEVDTQYF

V: TRBV28
J: TRBJ1-5
D: NA
CDR3: CASSPPGPQPQHF

V: TRBV14
J: TRBJ2-3
D: TRBD2
CDR3: CASSPLGLAGTDTQYF

V: TRBV10-1
J: TRBJ2-1
D: TRBD2
CDR3: CASSESSGMYNEQFF

V: TRBV4-3
J: TRBJ1-6
D: TRBD1
CDR3: CASSQASQGKDSPLHF

V: TRBV9
J: TRBJ2-1
D: TRBD2
CDR3: CASSAGLANNEQFF

V: TRBV20-1
J: TRBJ2-2
D: TRBD2
CDR3: CSASLASGRGNTGELFF

V: TRBV3-1
J: TRBJ2-7
D: NA
CDR3: CASSQSQYEQYF

V: TRBV7-9
J: TRBJ2-5
D: NA
CDR3: CASSRVEEETQYF

V: TRBV12-3/TRBV12-4
J: TRBJ2-1
D: TRBD2
CDR3: CASSHGLAGIYNEQFF

V: TRBV6-5
J: TRBJ2-1
D: NA
CDR3: CASSYRSIGGNEQFF

V: TRBV25-1
J: TRBJ2-5
D: TRBD1
CDR3: CASSLGTGKTQYF

V: TRBV25-1
J: TRBJ2-7
D: NA
CDR3: CASSEGDYEQYF

V: TRBV20-1
J: TRBJ2-1
D: NA
CDR3: CSARGGRLAYNEQFF

V: TRBV5-8
J: TRBJ2-5
D: TRBD2
CDR3: CASSPGTSGSNQETQYF

V: TRBV12-3/TRBV12-4
J: TRBJ2-1
D: NA
CDR3: CASSFQGRDEQFF

V: TRBV20-1
J: TRBJ2-5
D: TRBD2
CDR3: CSSGLSGQETQYF

V: TRBV28
J: TRBJ1-4
D: TRBD1
CDR3: CASSSQGAEANEKLFF

V: TRBV7-8
J: TRBJ2-2
D: NA
CDR3: CASRKTENTGELFF

V: TRBV9
J: TRBJ2-3
D: NA
CDR3: CASSVSGGGSTDTQYF

V: TRBV9
J: TRBJ2-7
D: NA
CDR3: CASSEVDATEQYF

V: TRBV19
J: TRBJ2-7
D: NA
CDR3: CASTWMQKQYF

V: TRBV7-6
J: TRBJ2-7
D: NA
CDR3: CASSLSGPLNEQYF

V: TRBV12-3/TRBV12-4
J: TRBJ1-2
D: TRBD1
CDR3: CASSPQGETSISPYTF

V: TRBV7-2
J: TRBJ1-3
D: NA
CDR3: CASSSPGSGNTIYF

V: TRBV7-3
J: TRBJ2-3
D: TRBD1
CDR3: CASSLDRDSTDTQYF

V: TRBV6-5
J: TRBJ2-4
D: NA
CDR3: CASSPSGNIQYF

V: TRBV28
J: TRBJ2-1
D: TRBD1
CDR3: CASSSPGTGDDFYEQFF

V: TRBV7-9
J: TRBJ2-1
D: TRBD2
CDR3: CASSPHAGLAGGPRDEQFF

V: TRBV7-3
J: TRBJ2-5
D: TRBD1
CDR3: CASSLSRDRPETQYF

V: TRBV4-3
J: TRBJ2-3
D: TRBD2
CDR3: CASSLQPSGGRRTDTQYF

V: TRBV5-1
J: TRBJ1-1
D: TRBD1
CDR3: CASSWTGENTEAFF

V: TRBV20-1
J: TRBJ2-7
D: TRBD1
CDR3: CSAPPPGQTRLYEQYF

V: TRBV29-1
J: TRBJ2-1
D: NA
CDR3: CSVAQTLEYNEQFF